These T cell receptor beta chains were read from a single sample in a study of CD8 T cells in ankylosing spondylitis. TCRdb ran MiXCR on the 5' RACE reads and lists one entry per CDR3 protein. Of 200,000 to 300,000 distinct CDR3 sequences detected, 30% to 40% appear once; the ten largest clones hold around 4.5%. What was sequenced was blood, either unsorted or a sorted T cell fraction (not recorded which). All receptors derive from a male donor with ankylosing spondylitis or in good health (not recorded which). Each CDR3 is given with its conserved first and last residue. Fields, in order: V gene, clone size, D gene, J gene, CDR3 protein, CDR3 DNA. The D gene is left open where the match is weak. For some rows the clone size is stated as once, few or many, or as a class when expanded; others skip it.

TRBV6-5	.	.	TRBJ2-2	CASSYSTTANTGELFF	TGTGCCAGCAGTTACTCGACTACTGCGAACACCGGGGAGCTGTTTTTT
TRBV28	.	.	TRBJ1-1	CASSPPWTLGDTEAFF	TGTGCCAGCAGTCCGCCCTGGACCTTGGGGGACACTGAAGCTTTCTTT
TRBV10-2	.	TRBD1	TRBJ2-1	CASLGTGYNEQFF	TGCGCCAGCCTCGGGACAGGGTACAATGAGCAGTTCTTC
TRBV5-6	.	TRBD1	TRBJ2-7	CASSSRTGLREQYF	TGTGCCAGCAGCTCCAGGACAGGATTGAGAGAGCAGTACTTC
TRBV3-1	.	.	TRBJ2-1	CASSQDPNRNEQFF	TGTGCCAGCAGCCAAGATCCGAACCGCAATGAGCAGTTCTTC
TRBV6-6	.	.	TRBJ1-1	CASRLGLNTEAFF	TGTGCCAGCAGGTTGGGGCTGAACACTGAAGCTTTCTTT
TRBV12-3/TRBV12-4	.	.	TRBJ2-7	CASRPRRGLQYF	TGTGCCAGCAGGCCTAGGCGGGGTCTGCAGTACTTC
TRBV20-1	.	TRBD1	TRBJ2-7	CSQDRGGGRQYF	TGCAGCCAGGACAGGGGGGGAGGGAGACAGTACTTC
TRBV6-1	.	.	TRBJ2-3	CASRNPGWTSSTDTQYF	TGTGCCAGCAGAAACCCCGGGTGGACCTCTAGCACAGATACGCAGTATTTT
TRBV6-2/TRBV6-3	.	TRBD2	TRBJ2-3	CASSSPTSFTDTQYF	TGTGCCAGCAGTTCCCCGACTAGCTTCACAGATACGCAGTATTTT
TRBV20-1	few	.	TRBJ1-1	CSARDLLGARTEAFF	TGCAGTGCTAGAGATTTATTAGGGGCTCGGACTGAAGCTTTCTTT
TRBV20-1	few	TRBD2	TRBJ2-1	CSARDWGGSRVNEQFF	TGCAGTGCTAGAGACTGGGGGGGATCTAGGGTGAATGAGCAGTTCTTC
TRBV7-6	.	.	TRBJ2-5	CASRRDVAQETQYF	TGTGCCAGCAGACGAGACGTAGCCCAAGAGACCCAGTACTTC
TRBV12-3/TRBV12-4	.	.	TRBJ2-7	CASSFSIRGLVIEQYF	TGTGCCAGCAGTTTCTCAATCCGGGGGTTAGTAATCGAGCAGTACTTC
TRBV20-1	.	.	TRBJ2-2	CSARDLAGPSTGELFF	TGCAGTGCTAGAGATCTGGCAGGCCCGAGCACCGGGGAGCTGTTTTTT
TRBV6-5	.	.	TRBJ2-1	CASSYSNGNNEQFF	TGTGCCAGCAGTTACTCGAACGGCAACAATGAGCAGTTCTTC
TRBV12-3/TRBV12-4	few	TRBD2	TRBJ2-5	CASGNSGGQETQYF	TGTGCCAGCGGAAATAGCGGGGGGCAAGAGACCCAGTACTTC
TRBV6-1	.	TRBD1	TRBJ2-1	CASSRTGSNNEQFF	TGTGCCAGCAGCCGGACAGGGTCCAACAATGAGCAGTTCTTC
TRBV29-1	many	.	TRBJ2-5	CSLRTAKTQYF	TGCAGCCTACGGACAGCAAAGACCCAGTACTTC
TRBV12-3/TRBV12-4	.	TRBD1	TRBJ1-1	CASKVQGSPNTEAFF	TGTGCCAGCAAAGTACAGGGGTCACCGAACACTGAAGCTTTCTTT
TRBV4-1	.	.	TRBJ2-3	CASSPIRGTDTQYF	TGCGCCAGCAGCCCCATACGGGGGACAGATACGCAGTATTTT
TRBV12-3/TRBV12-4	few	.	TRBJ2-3	CASSPEMGGRADTQYF	TGTGCCAGCAGTCCGGAAATGGGGGGGCGGGCAGATACGCAGTATTTT
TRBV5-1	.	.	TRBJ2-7	CASSLVGGGRRSSYEQYF	TGCGCCAGCAGCTTGGTTGGGGGTGGCCGCCGGAGCTCCTACGAGCAGTACTTC
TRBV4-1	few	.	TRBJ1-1	CASSQLHTEAFF	TGCGCCAGCAGCCAGCTTCACACTGAAGCTTTCTTT
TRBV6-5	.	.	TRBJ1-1	CASSYSGQQNTEAFF	TGTGCCAGCAGTTACTCAGGACAGCAGAACACTGAAGCTTTCTTT
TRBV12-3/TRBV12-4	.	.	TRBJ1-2	CASSLALAWGYTF	TGTGCCAGCAGTTTAGCGCTCGCTTGGGGCTACACCTTC
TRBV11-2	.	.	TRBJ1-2	CASSLDRLRGYTF	TGTGCCAGCAGCTTAGATCGGCTCCGAGGCTACACCTTC
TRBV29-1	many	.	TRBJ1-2	CSVDGVDSHYGYTF	TGCAGCGTTGACGGGGTGGACAGTCACTATGGCTACACCTTC
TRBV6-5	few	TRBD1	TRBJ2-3	CASSHRPGQGTDTQYF	TGTGCCAGCAGTCACCGACCGGGACAGGGAACAGATACGCAGTATTTT
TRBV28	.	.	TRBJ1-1	CASSLLSGLHFF	TGTGCCAGCAGTTTACTATCCGGTTTGCATTTCTTT
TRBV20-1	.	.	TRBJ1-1	CSARDRALRDTEAFF	TGCAGTGCTAGAGATCGGGCTCTCCGTGACACTGAAGCTTTCTTT
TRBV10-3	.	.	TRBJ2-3	CAISESSEPSTDTQYF	TGTGCCATCAGTGAGTCGAGCGAACCTAGCACAGATACGCAGTATTTT
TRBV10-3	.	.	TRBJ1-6	CAISETITAADSPLHF	TGTGCCATCAGTGAGACAATAACAGCGGCGGATTCACCCCTCCACTTT